This TCR beta chain was retrieved from a study of shared clonotypes between healthy human individuals. Study conclusions and caveats: Across subsets, estimated richness was generally greater for naive than for memory populations. A handful of donors showed sharing of approximately 5% of naive CD4 clonotypes. Investigators expected sequencing depth to affect clonotype sharing among donors.

In regard to this clone: Its target is unknown.

This CDR3 is built from 17 residues. Germline lookup yields CDR1 SGHTA and CDR2 FQGNSA. The junction had 6 bases not matched to a gene; V was cut back by 0 bases and J by 2 bases. Some clones are missing from TCRdb's copy, which holds only in-frame ones; the method was immunoSEQ multiplex PCR. The sample includes about a million clones, about 76% of them seen just once. Specimen: memory CD4+ T cells sorted from blood. As for subset: CD45RA-negative fraction. The chain uses TRBV7-2 and TRBJ2-1; TRBD2 agrees at 8 bases. This TCR was sampled from a man younger than 35 in good health. CDR3 nucleotides: TGTGCCAGCAGCTTAGCGGTAGCGGGATGGGCCTACAATGAGCAGTTCTTC. Translating it yields CASSLAVAGWAYNEQFF.